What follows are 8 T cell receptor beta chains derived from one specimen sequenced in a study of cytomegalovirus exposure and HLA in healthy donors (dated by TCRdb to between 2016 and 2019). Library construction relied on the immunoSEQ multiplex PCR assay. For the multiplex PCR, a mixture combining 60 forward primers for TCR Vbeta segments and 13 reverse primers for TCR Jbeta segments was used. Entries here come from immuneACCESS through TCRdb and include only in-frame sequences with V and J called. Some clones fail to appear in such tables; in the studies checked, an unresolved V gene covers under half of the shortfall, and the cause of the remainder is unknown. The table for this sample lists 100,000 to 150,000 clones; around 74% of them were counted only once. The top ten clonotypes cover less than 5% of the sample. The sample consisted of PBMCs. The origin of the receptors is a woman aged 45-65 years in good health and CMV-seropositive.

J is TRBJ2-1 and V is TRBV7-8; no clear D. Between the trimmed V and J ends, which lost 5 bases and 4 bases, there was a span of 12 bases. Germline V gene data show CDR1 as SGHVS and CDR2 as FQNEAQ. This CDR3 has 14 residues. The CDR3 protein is CASSVLPLYNEQFF. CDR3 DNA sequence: TGTGCCAGCAGCGTATTACCACTGTACAATGAGCAGTTCTTC.

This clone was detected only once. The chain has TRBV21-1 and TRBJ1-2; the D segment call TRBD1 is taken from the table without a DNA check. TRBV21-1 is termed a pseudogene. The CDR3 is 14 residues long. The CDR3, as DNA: TGTGCCAGCAGGGGACAGCCACCCTTGGTCGGCTACACCTTC. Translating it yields CASRGQPPLVGYTF.

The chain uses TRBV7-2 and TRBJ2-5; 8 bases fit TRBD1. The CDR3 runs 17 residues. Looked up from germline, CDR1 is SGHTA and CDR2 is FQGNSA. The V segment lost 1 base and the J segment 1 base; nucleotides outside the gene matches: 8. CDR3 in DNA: TGTGCCAGCAGCTTAGGCCGGGACAGGACGATCCAAGAGACCCAGTACTTC. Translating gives CASSLGRDRTIQETQYF.

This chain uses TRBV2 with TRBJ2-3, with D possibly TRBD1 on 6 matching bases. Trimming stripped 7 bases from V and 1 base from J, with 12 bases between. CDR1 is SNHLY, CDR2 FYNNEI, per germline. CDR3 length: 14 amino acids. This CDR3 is CASTTGSRTDTQYF. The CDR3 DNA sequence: TGTGCCAGCACCACAGGGAGCCGCACAGATACGCAGTATTTT.

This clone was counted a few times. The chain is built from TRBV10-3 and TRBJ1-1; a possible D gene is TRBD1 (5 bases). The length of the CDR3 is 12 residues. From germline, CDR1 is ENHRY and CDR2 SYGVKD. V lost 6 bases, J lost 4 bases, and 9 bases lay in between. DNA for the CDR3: TGTGCCATCAGGGCCGGGGGCACTGAAGCTTTCTTT. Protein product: CAIRAGGTEAFF.

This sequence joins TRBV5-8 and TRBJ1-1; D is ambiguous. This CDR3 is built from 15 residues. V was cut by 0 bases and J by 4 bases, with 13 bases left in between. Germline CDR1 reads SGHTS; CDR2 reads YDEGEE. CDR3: CASSLVSTAGTEAFF. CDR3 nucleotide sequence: TGTGCCAGCAGCTTGGTTTCGACCGCGGGCACTGAAGCTTTCTTT.

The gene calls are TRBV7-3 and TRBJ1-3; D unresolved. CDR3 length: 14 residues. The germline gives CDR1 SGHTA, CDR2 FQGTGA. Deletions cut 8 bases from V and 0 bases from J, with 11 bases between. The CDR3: CASARLPSGNTIYF. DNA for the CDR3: TGTGCCAGCGCCAGGCTGCCCTCTGGAAACACCATATATTTT.

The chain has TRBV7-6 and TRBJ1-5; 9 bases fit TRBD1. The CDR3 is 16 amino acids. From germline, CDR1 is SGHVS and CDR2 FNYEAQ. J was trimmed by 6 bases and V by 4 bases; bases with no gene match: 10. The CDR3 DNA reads TGTGCCAGCAGCTCAACCGGGACAGGGTATGGTCAGCCCCAGCATTTT. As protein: CASSSTGTGYGQPQHF.